The 32 T cell receptor beta chains listed next were all sequenced from one sample in a study of OX40 agonist ivuxolimab in advanced cancers. TCRdb's copy holds only in-frame clones and misses some; the assay was immunoSEQ multiplex PCR. Among about 57,000 clones listed, 83% were seen once. The sample was CD4+ or CD8+ T cells sorted from blood, taken in a trial of the OX40 agonist ivuxolimab. These receptors originate from an adult with an advanced solid tumor such as melanoma, head and neck, liver or kidney cancer.

The chain couples TRBV19 to TRBJ2-5, with TRBD1 matching over 9 bases. Germline trimming cut 3 bases from V and 5 bases from J; bases unmatched to any gene: 10. The CDR3 length is 16 residues. The germline CDR1 and CDR2 sequences are LNHDA and SQIVND (reference sequence). In DNA, the CDR3 is TGTGCCAGTAGTATGGGTCCGGGACAGGGACTTGAGACCCAGTACTTC. This encodes CASSMGPGQGLETQYF.

This rearrangement joins TRBV29-1 to TRBJ1-1, with 7 nucleotides matching TRBD1. There are 13 residues in the CDR3. V shed 4 bases and J 1 base; nucleotides not matched to a gene: 3. CDR1 and CDR2 (germline): SQVTM, ANQGSEA. The CDR3 is CSVVPGGNTEAFF. CDR3 nucleotide sequence: TGCAGCGTTGTACCAGGGGGGAACACTGAAGCTTTCTTT. The whole variable domain, filled in from reference TRBV29-1 and TRBJ1-1, reads SAVISQKPSRDICQRGTSLTIQCQVDSQVTMMFWYRQQPGQSLTLIATANQGSEATYESGFVIDKFPISRPNLTFSTLTVSNMSPEDSSIYLCSVVPGGNTEAFFGQGTRLTVV.

The V call is TRBV6-5, the J call TRBJ1-2; no definite D call. Germline loops: CDR1 MNHEY, CDR2 SVGAGI. The CDR3 runs to 14 residues. Deletions cut 4 bases from V and 4 bases from J, with 13 bases between. CDR3 in amino acids: CASSSTRGSYGYTF. The CDR3 bases are TGTGCCAGCAGTTCCACCCGGGGATCCTATGGCTACACCTTC.

This sequence joins TRBV6-1 and TRBJ2-5; TRBD1 agrees at 9 bases. Germline CDR1 MNHNS, CDR2 SASEGT. The CDR3 runs 15 residues. Losses at the gene ends were 4 bases for V and 4 bases for J; bases not matched to a gene: 7. CDR3 in DNA: TGTGCCAGCAGTGTGAACAGGGGGCAGGGAGAGACCCAGTACTTC. Encoded protein: CASSVNRGQGETQYF.

The rearrangement joins TRBV15 to TRBJ2-5; tentative D call: TRBD1 (5 bases). V was clipped by 0 bases and J by 2 bases, with 13 bases between them. This CDR3 spans 16 amino acids. CDR1 and CDR2 (germline): LNHNV, YYDKDF (reference sequence). This chain's CDR3 is CATSRDGAQLQETQYF. Written as DNA, the CDR3 is TGTGCCACCAGCAGAGATGGGGCACAGTTACAAGAGACCCAGTACTTC.

The J gene is TRBJ1-4, the V gene TRBV5-5; 8 bases are shared with TRBD1. This CDR3 comprises 18 residues. Germline V gene data show CDR1 as SGHKS and CDR2 as YYEKEE (reference sequence). Trimming removed 2 bases from V and 0 bases from J; junction bases left unmatched: 9. CDR3 coding DNA: TGTGCCAGCAGCTTACCGAAACAGGGGGATGCAACTAATGAAAAACTGTTTTTT. Protein product: CASSLPKQGDATNEKLFF.

The chain uses TRBV7-9 and TRBJ2-1, with 11 bases matching TRBD2. This CDR3 has 18 amino acids. The germline V gene encodes CDR1 SEHNR and CDR2 FQNEAQ (reference sequence). V gave up 2 bases and J gave up 7 bases; unmatched junction bases: 13. The CDR3 loop is CASSLPPRLAGWRNEQFF. The CDR3 DNA is TGTGCCAGCAGCTTACCTCCCAGACTAGCGGGATGGCGGAATGAGCAGTTCTTC.

The chain couples TRBV9 to TRBJ2-2; tentatively, D is TRBD2 (5 bases). The germline V gene encodes CDR1 SGDLS and CDR2 YYNGEE. The CDR3 is 15 residues long. The ends were cut back, 1 base at V and 2 bases at J, with 9 bases in the middle. CDR3 residues: CASSVTGSNTGELFF. CDR3 DNA: TGTGCCAGCAGCGTAACGGGATCTAACACCGGGGAGCTGTTTTTT.

The V call is TRBV6-6, the J call TRBJ1-5; 7 positions match TRBD1. Germline CDR1 is MNHNY and CDR2 is SVGAGI (reference sequence). The CDR3 is 14 residues long. Unmatched junction bases numbered 8, after V lost 5 bases and J lost 7 bases. CDR3 in DNA: TGTGCCAGCAGTAACCCACAGGGGTACCAGCCCCAGCATTTT. Residues: CASSNPQGYQPQHF.

This chain uses TRBV14 with TRBJ2-3; D is possibly TRBD1 or TRBD2 (5 bases each). Germline V lookup: CDR1 SGHDN, CDR2 FVKESK. This CDR3 spans 15 amino acids. V was clipped by 4 bases and J by 7 bases, with 18 bases between them. For the CDR3, the DNA is TGTGCCAGCAGCCCACTAGGACGGGGCAACTATACGCAGTATTTT. Translated: CASSPLGRGNYTQYF.

This clone turned up a few times. The chain couples TRBV7-9 to TRBJ1-1; tentative D call: TRBD1 (5 bases). The germline V gene has CDR1 SEHNR and CDR2 FQNEAQ (reference sequence). The V and J ends lost 5 bases and 1 base respectively, with 8 bases between them. The CDR3 runs to 13 residues. The CDR3 spells CASSTGQNTEAFF. The CDR3, as DNA: TGTGCCAGCAGCACCGGACAGAACACTGAAGCTTTCTTT.

The genes are TRBV19 and TRBJ2-7, with no clear D. This CDR3 is built from 15 residues. Trimming removed 5 bases from V and 0 bases from J, with 14 bases in between. CDR1 LNHDA and CDR2 SQIVND come from the germline V gene (reference sequence). Here the CDR3 reads CASSPGRRSSYEQYF. CDR3 nucleotide sequence: TGTGCCAGTAGTCCCGGGCGGCGGAGCTCCTACGAGCAGTACTTC.

There are a few counts of this clone. This chain connects TRBV6-5 to TRBJ2-7; 11 bases map to TRBD2. Trimming took 5 bases from V and 3 from J; bases not matched to a gene: 6. CDR1 is MNHEY and CDR2 is SVGAGI in the germline V gene. The CDR3 has 15 amino acids. The CDR3 DNA reads as TGTGCCAGCAGTGCACCTAGCGGGGGGAGCTACGAGCAGTACTTC. This codes for CASSAPSGGSYEQYF.

The J gene is TRBJ2-4, the V gene TRBV5-4; D possibly matches TRBD1 or TRBD2 (5 bases each). CDR1 SGHNT and CDR2 YYREEE come from the germline V gene (reference sequence). This CDR3 has 15 residues. V was pared by 4 bases and J by 4 bases, with 15 bases between. The CDR3 DNA sequence: TGTGCCAGCAGCAACCCCGGGGCCGATAAAAACATTCAGTACTTC. Its translation: CASSNPGADKNIQYF.

The chain carries TRBV27 and TRBJ2-7; D not certain. The CDR3 runs to 15 residues. Germline values: CDR1 MNHEY, CDR2 SMNVEV (reference sequence). Trimming removed 0 bases from V and 2 bases from J, with 11 bases in between. CDR3 bases: TGTGCCAGCAGTTTATCCACCAGTGCAGCCTACGAGCAGTACTTC. It specifies CASSLSTSAAYEQYF.

The chain recombines TRBV28 with TRBJ1-6; D is unresolved. CDR1 and CDR2 from the germline V gene are MDHEN and SYDVKM. The CDR3 covers 15 residues. V was trimmed by 6 bases and J by 7 bases, leaving 16 bases between them. CDR3 sequence reads: CASRSPGTTNSPLHF. CDR3 nucleotide sequence: TGTGCCAGCAGGTCGCCGGGCACAACCAATTCACCCCTCCACTTT.

The rearrangement joins TRBV7-2 to TRBJ2-7, with D unresolved. The CDR3 sequence is 14 residues long. The germline CDR1 and CDR2 sequences are SGHTA and FQGNSA. Trimming removed 1 base from V and 3 bases from J, with 10 bases in between. DNA for the CDR3: TGTGCCAGCAGCTTAGATAGCCACGTCTACGAGCAGTACTTC. Amino acids: CASSLDSHVYEQYF.

The V and J genes are TRBV19 and TRBJ2-1, with D possibly called TRBD1 or TRBD2 (5 bases each). CDR1 and CDR2 from the germline V gene are LNHDA and SQIVND (reference sequence). The CDR3 totals 18 residues. Trimming took 4 bases from V and 0 from J, leaving 19 bases between them. The CDR3 sequence: CASSNHRDRTSSYNEQFF. Here the CDR3 DNA reads TGTGCCAGTAGTAACCACCGGGACCGGACGAGCTCCTACAATGAGCAGTTCTTC.

The V gene is TRBV2, the J gene TRBJ2-7, with a possible D match to TRBD2 (5 bases). Germline values: CDR1 SNHLY, CDR2 FYNNEI. Trimming removed 8 bases at V and 0 bases at J, with 20 bases between. This CDR3 comprises 16 residues. The CDR3 is CASGSGRTGSSYEQYF. In DNA, the CDR3 is TGTGCCAGCGGGAGTGGTCGGACTGGGAGCTCCTACGAGCAGTACTTC.

CDR3 sequence (DNA): TGCGCCAGCAGTAGGGATAACACCGGGGAGCTGTTTTTT. It codes for CASSRDNTGELFF. The chain employs TRBV10-1 and TRBJ2-2; D not resolved. Trimming removed 5 bases at V and 2 bases at J, with 6 bases between. Germline V gene lookup returns CDR1 WNHNN and CDR2 SYGVQD (reference sequence). The CDR3 length is 13 residues.

The chain carries TRBV10-3 and TRBJ2-1, with 10 bases identical to TRBD2. The V segment lost 6 bases and the J segment 7 bases; nucleotides outside the gene matches: 6. Germline CDR1 and CDR2: ENHRY and SYGVKD. The CDR3 spans 14 residues. The CDR3 DNA follows: TGTGCCATCAGGCTAGCGGGAGAAAAGAATGAGCAGTTCTTC. Translated, it gives CAIRLAGEKNEQFF.

This chain connects TRBV7-6 to TRBJ2-1; TRBD1 matches at 10 bases. This CDR3 has 16 amino acids. Germline CDR1 reads SGHVS; CDR2 reads FNYEAQ. Trimming took 4 bases from V and 8 from J; bases not matched to a gene: 11. The CDR3 is CASSSNTGTGEHEQFF. In nucleotides, the CDR3 is TGTGCCAGCAGCTCTAATACCGGGACAGGGGAGCATGAGCAGTTCTTC.

The chain has TRBV15 and TRBJ2-5; D tentatively fits TRBD1 or TRBD2 (7 bases each). This CDR3 is 14 amino acids long. V gave up 1 base and J gave up 7 bases, with 13 bases separating them. In germline, CDR1 is LNHNV, CDR2 YYDKDF (reference sequence). The CDR3 bases are TGTGCCACCAGCAGAGTAGGGGGCGGGGGGACCCAGTACTTC. Protein sequence: CATSRVGGGGTQYF.

This clone was picked up a small number of times. V usage is TRBV20-1 and J usage is TRBJ2-3; D is possibly TRBD2 (5 bases). Per germline, CDR1 DFQATT and CDR2 SNEGSKA (reference sequence). This CDR3 has 11 amino acids. V was pared by 2 bases and J by 12 bases, with 12 bases between. The CDR3 loop is CSARWETHQYF. The CDR3 bases are TGCAGTGCTAGATGGGAGACCCATCAGTATTTT.

The chain combines TRBV12-2 with TRBJ2-3; the D segment call TRBD2 is taken from the table without a DNA check. TRBV12-2 is a recognized pseudogene. There are 19 residues in the CDR3. The CDR3 nucleotides are TGTGCAAGTCGCTTAGCGGAGAAACCACCACTAGCTAGGGCAGATACGCAGTATTTT. Protein sequence: CASRLAEKPPLARADTQYF.

This sequence joins TRBV15 and TRBJ2-1; D perhaps matches TRBD1 (6 bases). Looked up from germline, CDR1 is LNHNV and CDR2 is YYDKDF (reference sequence). Deletions cut 1 base from V and 0 bases from J, with 13 bases between. CDR3 length: 17 residues. This CDR3 reads CATSRAGVPSSYNEQFF. CDR3 nucleotide sequence: TGTGCCACCAGCAGAGCAGGGGTCCCGAGCTCCTACAATGAGCAGTTCTTC.

This clone has just one count. V gene TRBV30 combines with J gene TRBJ2-7; 8 bases are shared with TRBD2. Germline CDR1 GTSNPN, CDR2 SVGIG (reference sequence). With V trimmed by 3 bases and J by 0 bases, 4 bases remained unmatched. The CDR3 loop spans 14 amino acids. Written as DNA, the CDR3 is TGTGCCTGGAGGACCGGGACTAGCTCCTACGAGCAGTACTTC. Protein sequence: CAWRTGTSSYEQYF.

This clone was seen only a few times. J is TRBJ1-1 and V is TRBV18, with D hard to call. V was shortened by 2 bases and J by 6 bases, with 13 bases between the two germline ends. Germline V CDR1 and CDR2: KGHSH, LQKENI. CDR3 length: 14 amino acids. The CDR3 nucleotides are TGTGCCAGCTCACCAGAGAGGAGTGAAGCTGAAGCTTTCTTT. Translating it yields CASSPERSEAEAFF.

This clone was detected a few times. The CDR3 region is CASSDGGFLYGYTF. The CDR3, as DNA: TGTGCCAGCAGTGATGGTGGGTTTCTCTATGGCTACACCTTC. The rearrangement uses TRBV2 and TRBJ1-2; D ambiguous. The CDR3 runs 14 residues. Per germline, CDR1 SNHLY and CDR2 FYNNEI. V lost 3 bases to trimming and J lost 4 bases, with 12 bases between them.

Only one count was recorded for this clone. The chain couples TRBV27 to TRBJ2-2; D is possibly TRBD2 (6 bases). Per the germline V gene, CDR1 is MNHEY and CDR2 is SMNVEV (reference sequence). The CDR3 consists of 14 residues. Deletions cut 2 bases from V and 7 bases from J, with 11 bases between. CDR3 residues: CASSLAGLSGELFF. CDR3 coding DNA: TGTGCCAGCAGTTTAGCGGGACTGAGCGGGGAGCTGTTTTTT.

The chain combines TRBV7-2 with TRBJ2-2; perhaps TRBD1 as D (5 bases). Deletions cut 5 bases from V and 9 bases from J, with 19 bases between. Germline CDR1 is SGHTA and CDR2 is FQGNSA. This CDR3 region has 15 residues. The DNA of the CDR3 is TGTGCCAGCAGCCCCGGAGCTAGGGCGGACAGGGAGCTGTTTTTT. It encodes CASSPGARADRELFF.

CDR3: CASSRDRAGYEQYF. The CDR3 bases are TGTGCCAGCAGCCGGGACAGGGCCGGGTACGAGCAGTACTTC. J is TRBJ2-7 and V is TRBV6-6; 9 bases fit TRBD1. The V and J ends lost 6 bases and 4 bases, in that order; junction bases with no gene match: 7. Germline CDR1 reads MNHNY; CDR2 reads SVGAGI (reference sequence). The CDR3 is 14 amino acids.